This is a list of T cell receptor beta chains from one sample in a study of T cell changes during pregnancy in multiple sclerosis. Profiling relied on immunoSEQ multiplex PCR, and the TCRdb table lists in-frame clones only, not all of them. The sample records roughly 40,000 clones, around nine tenths being singletons. The material was CD8+ T cells from peripheral blood mononuclear cells, obtained in the first trimester of pregnancy. The origin of the receptors is a female donor with multiple sclerosis, enrolled in a pregnancy study. Both conserved end residues are part of each CDR3. D genes are given only for firm matches. Clone sizes are given selectively: once, few, many, or a class where the clone is expanded.

abundance	len	v_gene	j_gene	d_gene	CDR3nt	CDR3aa
NA	14	TRBV29-1	TRBJ2-3	TRBD2	TGCAGCGTCGAAGGGTGGACTAGCGACGATACGCAGTATTTT	CSVEGWTSDDTQYF
medium-sized	14	TRBV6-4	TRBJ2-3	NA	TGTGCCAGCAGTGAAGGGGGGGCCACAGATACGCAGTATTTT	CASSEGGATDTQYF
NA	15	TRBV19	TRBJ2-7	NA	TGTGCCAGTAGTATCTCCCTAGTCCCCTCCTACGAGCAGTACTTC	CASSISLVPSYEQYF
NA	15	TRBV4-3	TRBJ1-2	NA	TGCGCCAGCAGCCAAGATTCAGGGGCAGGGTATGGCTACACCTTC	CASSQDSGAGYGYTF
NA	16	TRBV5-5	TRBJ2-3	TRBD1	TGTGCCAGCAGCATTGACAGGGGGCTAAGCACAGATACGCAGTATTTT	CASSIDRGLSTDTQYF
NA	15	TRBV6-4	TRBJ1-5	NA	TGTGCCAGCAGAAGTGGAGGCGGTAGCAATCAGCCCCAGCATTTT	CASRSGGGSNQPQHF
NA	17	TRBV6-1	TRBJ2-3	TRBD2	TGTGCCAGCAGTGAACAAACCCCGGGACTAGCTGCAGATACGCAGTATTTT	CASSEQTPGLAADTQYF
once	19	TRBV10-2	TRBJ2-7	TRBD2	TGCGCCAGCAGTTTACTCTCCCGGGCGGCCGGGACTAGATCCTACGAGCAGTACTTC	CASSLLSRAAGTRSYEQYF
NA	14	TRBV4-2	TRBJ2-5	TRBD2	TGTGCCAGCAGCCACCCGGGGGGGCACGAGACCCAGTACTTC	CASSHPGGHETQYF
NA	16	TRBV4-1	TRBJ1-1	NA	TGCGCCAGCATTCAAGAGAGGTCAGGGGTGAACACTGAAGCTTTCTTT	CASIQERSGVNTEAFF
NA	16	TRBV6-6	TRBJ2-7	TRBD2	TGTGCCAGCAGTTACTCGGCAAGCGGGGGGGTCTACGAGCAGTACTTC	CASSYSASGGVYEQYF
NA	13	TRBV4-1	TRBJ2-7	NA	TGCGCCAGCAGCCAAGCGTCGAGCTACGAGCAGTACTTC	CASSQASSYEQYF
NA	15	TRBV11-2	TRBJ2-7	TRBD2	TGTGCCAGCAGCTACTGGACTAGCGGGGGGTTCGAGCAGTACTTC	CASSYWTSGGFEQYF
NA	15	TRBV6-1	TRBJ2-2	NA	TGTGCCAGCAGTGCCCAAGTCGGTACCACCGGGGAGCTGTTTTTT	CASSAQVGTTGELFF
NA	16	TRBV14	TRBJ1-2	NA	TGTGCCAGCAGCCAAGGGAACTGGGCATACGGCGATGGCTACACCTTC	CASSQGNWAYGDGYTF
NA	15	TRBV9	TRBJ2-3	TRBD2	TGTGCCAGCAGCGTAGAACTAGCGGGCACAGATACGCAGTATTTT	CASSVELAGTDTQYF
NA	19	TRBV11-2	TRBJ1-1	NA	TGTGCCAGCAGCTTGGGGTTTAAGGACAGCCTGAAATCGAACACTGAAGCTTTCTTT	CASSLGFKDSLKSNTEAFF
NA	16	TRBV27	TRBJ1-6	TRBD1	TGTGCCAGCACCGACGCAGGGGGGTATGGTAATTCACCCCTCCACTTT	CASTDAGGYGNSPLHF
NA	11	TRBV6-5	TRBJ2-2	NA	TGTGCCAGCAGTCAAACCGGGGAGCTGTTTTTT	CASSQTGELFF
NA	16	TRBV6-4	TRBJ2-2	NA	TGTGCCAGCAGTGACTCGAGGTCCAGTTCCACCGGGGAGCTGTTTTTT	CASSDSRSSSTGELFF
NA	15	TRBV27	TRBJ2-7	NA	TGTGCCAGCAGTTTGGGGATGGGGCAAGCCTACGAGCAGTACTTC	CASSLGMGQAYEQYF
NA	14	TRBV4-3	TRBJ2-1	NA	TGCGCCAGCAGCGGGGGGGCCCTATACAATGAGCAGTTCTTC	CASSGGALYNEQFF
NA	14	TRBV7-9	TRBJ2-2	TRBD1	TGTGCCAGCAGCTGGACAGGGGCCACCGGGGAGCTGTTTTTT	CASSWTGATGELFF
NA	15	TRBV6-6	TRBJ2-3	TRBD2	TGTGCCAGCAGGCGGGGGGGTTCTAGCACAGATACGCAGTATTTT	CASRRGGSSTDTQYF
NA	17	TRBV7-3	TRBJ2-2	NA	TGTGCCAGCAGCCCCGGTCGGGCGGACTCGAACACCGGGGAGCTGTTTTTT	CASSPGRADSNTGELFF
NA	18	TRBV7-2	TRBJ2-3	NA	TGTGCCAGCAGCTTAGAGAGGGCCCCCGGTCTCGGCACAGATACGCAGTATTTT	CASSLERAPGLGTDTQYF
NA	13	TRBV15	TRBJ2-1	NA	TGTGCCACCGGGCAGAGCTCCTACAATGAGCAGTTCTTC	CATGQSSYNEQFF
few	12	TRBV7-3	TRBJ2-2	NA	TGTGCCAGCAGTCTAGTCACCGGGGAGCTGTTTTTT	CASSLVTGELFF
NA	14	TRBV9	TRBJ1-4	NA	TGTGCCAGCAGCGTAGGAGGGAGGGCTGAAAAACTGTTTTTT	CASSVGGRAEKLFF
NA	14	TRBV15	TRBJ2-5	TRBD1	TGTGCCACCGGTCAGGGGGCGAGTTCAGAGACCCAGTACTTC	CATGQGASSETQYF
NA	11	TRBV30	TRBJ2-7	TRBD1	TGTGCCTGCGGGACAGGGTTCGAGCAGTACTTC	CACGTGFEQYF
once	14	TRBV25-1	TRBJ1-5	NA	TGTGCCAGCAGTGCCGAGGGCCCCAATCAGCCCCAGCATTTT	CASSAEGPNQPQHF
NA	12	TRBV2	TRBJ1-1	NA	TGTGCCAGCAGTGAAGGCCAAAGGGGAGCTTTCTTT	CASSEGQRGAFF
once	15	TRBV6-5	TRBJ2-7	TRBD1	TGTGCCAGCAGTTACTTACAGGGGGACTCCTACGAGCAGTACTTC	CASSYLQGDSYEQYF
once	14	TRBV11-3	TRBJ2-1	TRBD1	TGTGCCAGCAGCTTAGGACAGGGTATCGATGAGCAGTTCTTC	CASSLGQGIDEQFF